This entry lists 20 T cell receptor beta chains sequenced from one sample in a study of Ad26.COV2.S vaccination and SARS-CoV-2 variants. Treatment meaning: 19 received Ad26.COV2.S at low or high dose, single or two shots; 5 received placebo; per-sample allocation not given. The study sampled participants on day 63 after the first vaccine or placebo injection. Sequenced by immunoSEQ multiplex PCR; TCRdb stores in-frame clones only, minus some. The sample shows about 320,000 clones, about 82% of them seen only once. Source: peripheral blood, taken in a trial of Ad26.COV2.S vaccine versus placebo. The receptors were gathered from a person between 18 and 65 years old who received the Ad26.COV2.S COVID-19 vaccine or a placebo.

The J gene is TRBJ1-6, the V gene TRBV27, with TRBD1 identical over 9 bases. This CDR3 is 16 amino acids long. Trimming cost V 0 bases and J 10 bases; bases outside gene matches: 7. CDR1 is MNHEY and CDR2 is SMNVEV in the germline V gene (reference sequence). CDR3 sequence reads: CASSLSLNRGLSPLHF. CDR3 bases: TGTGCCAGCAGTTTATCCTTGAACAGGGGGCTATCACCCCTCCACTTT.

The count of this clone is one. V is TRBV7-2 and J is TRBJ2-1; no clear D. This CDR3 is 12 amino acids long. CDR1 and CDR2 from the germline V gene are SGHTA and FQGNSA. Deletions cut 4 bases from V and 8 bases from J, with 9 bases between. CDR3 amino acids: CASSSFVHEQFF. The CDR3 nucleotides read TGTGCCAGCAGCTCGTTCGTCCATGAGCAGTTCTTC.

The CDR3, as DNA: TGTGCCAGCAGCGTAGCCCCAGGCTCTGGAAACACCATATATTTT. This gives the protein CASSVAPGSGNTIYF. V gene TRBV9 combines with J gene TRBJ1-3; D is ambiguous. The germline V gene encodes CDR1 SGDLS and CDR2 YYNGEE. The ends were cut back, 0 bases at V and 0 bases at J, with 7 bases in the middle. The CDR3 is 15 residues long.

V and J are TRBV5-1 and TRBJ2-3; TRBD1 agrees at 7 bases. CDR1 is SGHRS, CDR2 YFSETQ, per germline. V shed 4 bases and J 4 bases; nucleotides not matched to a gene: 6. The CDR3 is 14 residues long. CDR3 coding DNA: TGCGCCAGCAGCCCGGGACAGCGCTCAGATACGCAGTATTTT. This encodes CASSPGQRSDTQYF.

This chain uses TRBV9 with TRBJ1-6; D remains unclear. Trimming removed 5 bases at V and 13 bases at J, with 16 bases between. The V gene's germline CDR1 is SGDLS and CDR2 YYNGEE. The length of the CDR3 is 13 residues. CDR3 in amino acids: CASSEGYSNPLHF. The CDR3, as DNA: TGTGCCAGCAGTGAAGGGTACTCCAACCCCCTCCACTTT.

The rearrangement uses TRBV7-8 and TRBJ2-7, with D possibly being TRBD1 (6 bases). In germline, CDR1 is SGHVS, CDR2 FQNEAQ. This CDR3 has 15 amino acids. V shed 7 bases and J shed 0 bases, with 16 bases lying between them. The CDR3 sequence: CASTAHQGPSYEQYF. In DNA, the CDR3 is TGTGCCAGCACCGCACACCAGGGGCCCTCCTACGAGCAGTACTTC. Based on the CDR3 plus reference TRBV7-8 and TRBJ2-7, the full variable domain is GAGVSQSPRYKVAKRGQDVALRCDPISGHVSLFWYQQALGQGPEFLTYFQNEAQLDKSGLPSDRFFAERPEGSVSTLKIQRTQQEDSAVYLCASTAHQGPSYEQYFGPGTRLTVT.

V gene TRBV6-5 combines with J gene TRBJ1-1, with D uncertain. V gave up 6 bases and J gave up 0 bases, with 11 bases separating them. Per germline, CDR1 MNHEY and CDR2 SVGAGI. This CDR3 has 14 residues. Here the CDR3 DNA reads TGTGCCAGCAGCTTCGACGGGCTGAACACTGAAGCTTTCTTT. Its translation is CASSFDGLNTEAFF.

The chain couples TRBV7-6 to TRBJ1-1, with 9 bases aligning to TRBD1. Germline V CDR1 and CDR2: SGHVS, FNYEAQ. The CDR3 runs 16 residues. With 5 bases clipped from V and 0 bases from J, the junction kept 7 bases outside the gene matches. The CDR3 sequence is CASSHYRGPMNTEAFF. The CDR3 region has the DNA TGTGCCAGCAGCCATTACAGGGGGCCCATGAACACTGAAGCTTTCTTT.

V usage is TRBV9 and J usage is TRBJ2-1, with TRBD1 matching 7 bases. CDR1 and CDR2 from the germline V gene are SGDLS and YYNGEE. The CDR3 runs to 14 residues. Losses at the gene ends were 3 bases for V and 4 bases for J; bases not matched to a gene: 4. The CDR3, as DNA: TGTGCCAGCAGCGAAGAGGGGGCGTACAATGAGCAGTTCTTC. Amino acids: CASSEEGAYNEQFF.

The chain couples TRBV20-1 to TRBJ1-1, with D perhaps matching TRBD1 (5 bases). Deletions cut 3 bases from V and 11 bases from J, with 13 bases between. Germline-derived CDR1 and CDR2 are DFQATT and SNEGSKA (reference sequence). The CDR3 extends over 11 amino acids. CDR3 protein: CSASQGWEAFF. CDR3 DNA: TGCAGTGCTAGTCAGGGTTGGGAGGCTTTCTTT.

The chain joins TRBV5-4 to TRBJ1-5, with unresolved D. Trimming cost V 3 bases and J 1 base, with 14 bases left between them. CDR1 and CDR2 (germline): SGHNT, YYREEE (reference sequence). The CDR3 is made up of 16 amino acids. The CDR3 nucleotides are TGTGCCAGCAGCTCCGGACCCAAAAGCAGCAATCAGCCCCAGCATTTT. Its translation is CASSSGPKSSNQPQHF.

This chain joins TRBV6-1 and TRBJ2-7, with D perhaps assigned TRBD1 or TRBD2 (5 bases each). Trimming pared 1 base from V and 6 bases from J, leaving 10 bases between. The CDR3 extends over 13 amino acids. Germline V lookup: CDR1 MNHNS, CDR2 SASEGT. The CDR3: CASSEVGTSEQYF. The DNA for the CDR3 is TGTGCCAGCAGTGAAGTTGGGACCAGCGAGCAGTACTTC.

The chain has TRBV7-8 and TRBJ1-1, with D perhaps matching TRBD1 (6 bases). Germline CDR1 is SGHVS and CDR2 is FQNEAQ. CDR3 length equals 14 residues. V lost 6 bases and J lost 3, with 14 bases in between. CDR3 protein: CASRPGGRYTEAFF. The CDR3 DNA is TGTGCCAGCAGACCGGGGGGCAGATACACTGAAGCTTTCTTT.

The genes are TRBV5-1 and TRBJ1-2, with TRBD1 matching 9 bases. Unmatched junction bases numbered 6, after V lost 4 bases and J lost 8 bases. The germline V gene encodes CDR1 SGHRS and CDR2 YFSETQ. This CDR3 is built from 13 residues. The DNA for the CDR3 is TGCGCCAGCAGCGACACAGGGGGCAGGGGCTACACCTTC. It specifies CASSDTGGRGYTF. The full variable domain, completed using reference TRBV5-1 and TRBJ1-2, is KAGVTQTPRYLIKTRGQQVTLSCSPISGHRSVSWYQQTPGQGLQFLFEYFSETQRNKGNFPGRFSGRQFSNSRSEMNVSTLELGDSALYLCASSDTGGRGYTFGSGTRLTVV.

The chain carries TRBV29-1 and TRBJ2-3, with 7 bases lining up with TRBD1. The CDR3 runs to 14 residues. CDR1 and CDR2 (germline): SQVTM, ANQGSEA. The CDR3 region is CSELRDRNTDTQYF. CDR3 sequence (DNA): TGCAGTGAACTCCGGGACAGAAACACAGATACGCAGTATTTT.

The chain has TRBV6-5 and TRBJ2-7; TRBD1 might be the D (6 bases). This CDR3 has 15 amino acids. Trimming left V 7 bases short and J 0 bases short, with 16 bases between. Germline V gene lookup returns CDR1 MNHEY and CDR2 SVGAGI. DNA for the CDR3: TGTGCCAGCAATCAGTTACAGGGATTCTCCTACGAGCAGTACTTC. Its translation: CASNQLQGFSYEQYF.

This clone was seen a few times. The chain combines TRBV12-3 or TRBV12-4 with TRBJ2-5; no firm D call. Trimming cost V 2 bases and J 7 bases, with 5 bases left between them. The CDR3 extends over 11 amino acids. DNA for the CDR3: TGTGCCAGCAGTTTAAAGGGGACCCAGTACTTC. It is translated as CASSLKGTQYF.

The chain is built from TRBV5-1 and TRBJ2-1; TRBD1 matches 10 bases. The CDR3 sequence is 15 residues long. V shed 4 bases and J 3 bases; nucleotides not matched to a gene: 4. The V gene's germline CDR1 is SGHRS and CDR2 YFSETQ. CDR3 nucleotides: TGCGCCAGCAGCCCCTGGACAGGGGGCTACAATGAGCAGTTCTTC. Its protein is CASSPWTGGYNEQFF.

V usage is TRBV7-2 and J usage is TRBJ1-5; unclear D gene. The germline gives CDR1 SGHTA, CDR2 FQGNSA. The CDR3 length is 17 residues. V lost 1 base and J lost 4, with 17 bases in between. CDR3 amino acids: CASSLVGVGWENQPQHF. The CDR3 nucleotides read TGTGCCAGCAGCTTAGTGGGTGTAGGTTGGGAGAATCAGCCCCAGCATTTT.

In nucleotides, the CDR3 is TGTGCCAGCAGCCGCACGGGACGCCTGGCCACTGAAGCTTTCTTT. It encodes CASSRTGRLATEAFF. The genes are TRBV3-1 (or the pseudogene TRBV3-2) and TRBJ1-1; D might be TRBD1 (5 bases). Germline-derived CDR1 and CDR2 are LGHDT and YNNKEL (reference sequence). The CDR3 sequence is 15 residues long. V dropped 4 bases and J dropped 4 bases, with 16 bases sitting between them.